These T cell receptor beta chains were read from a single sample in a study of blood T cells in healthy people across ages. MiXCR, run by TCRdb on the 5' RACE reads, gives a single entry per CDR3 protein. The data show about a million distinct CDR3 sequences, roughly 50% seen once. The material sequenced was blood. The source is an older woman in good health. CDR3s include the opening cysteine and the closing phenylalanine or tryptophan. D genes are given only for firm matches. Clone size is given for some rows only: seen once, a few or many times, or a class if the clone is expanded.

D,size,J,V,CDR3,DNA
NA,NA,TRBJ2-6,TRBV15,CATSRDLGSGANVPTF,TGTGCCACCAGCAGAGATCTGGGCTCTGGGGCCAACGTCCCGACTTTC
NA,many,TRBJ2-1,TRBV14,CASSQGPSAVYNEQFF,TGTGCCAGCAGCCAAGGACCGAGCGCCGTATACAATGAGCAGTTCTTC
NA,NA,TRBJ1-4,TRBV7-2,CASSPNSQGRKEKLFF,TGTGCCAGCAGCCCGAATTCCCAGGGGCGGAAGGAAAAACTGTTTTTT
NA,NA,TRBJ1-2,TRBV28,CASSMFYGYTF,TGTGCCAGCAGCATGTTCTATGGCTACACCTTC
NA,NA,TRBJ2-7,TRBV24-1,CVTSDGRAYEQYF,TGTGTCACCAGTGATGGCAGGGCCTACGAGCAGTACTTC
NA,few,TRBJ2-5,TRBV3-1,CASSQSETRDKEQYF,TGTGCCAGCAGCCAAAGTGAAACCCGGGACAAGGAGCAGTACTTC
NA,NA,TRBJ2-1,TRBV29-1,CSVPDSVYNEQFF,TGCAGCGTTCCGGACTCTGTCTACAATGAGCAGTTCTTC
TRBD2,NA,TRBJ2-5,TRBV11-2,CASSFPSSGGETQYF,TGTGCCAGCAGCTTTCCTTCTAGCGGAGGGGAGACCCAGTACTTC
NA,few,TRBJ2-1,TRBV4-3,CASSQERLVGAYNEQFF,TGCGCCAGCAGCCAAGAGCGACTAGTGGGCGCATACAATGAGCAGTTCTTC
TRBD1,NA,TRBJ2-3,TRBV10-1,CASSPIRTGADTRYF,TGCGCCAGCAGTCCAATTCGAACAGGGGCTGATACGCGGTATTTT
NA,NA,TRBJ2-3,TRBV28,CASSARGDAQYF,TGTGCCAGCAGTGCACGAGGCGATGCGCAGTATTTT
NA,NA,TRBJ2-1,TRBV4-1,CASSQAGTQLEQFF,TGCGCCAGCAGCCAAGCCGGGACTCAGTTAGAGCAGTTCTTC
NA,NA,TRBJ1-4,TRBV6-1,CASSQGVDRATNEKLFF,TGTGCCAGCAGCCAGGGCGTGGACAGAGCAACTAATGAAAAACTGTTTTTT
NA,NA,TRBJ2-5,TRBV7-9,CASLGNNQETQYF,TGTGCCAGCTTGGGCAACAACCAAGAGACCCAGTACTTC
NA,NA,TRBJ2-5,TRBV27,CASSPSSEVLEQYF,TGTGCCAGCAGTCCCTCTAGTGAGGTTTTAGAGCAGTACTTC
NA,NA,TRBJ2-2,TRBV7-9,CASSPRESNTGELFF,TGTGCCAGCAGCCCCCGAGAGAGCAACACCGGGGAGCTGTTTTTT
NA,NA,TRBJ2-3,TRBV7-8,CASSLLQGWTDTQYF,TGTGCCAGCAGCTTACTGCAGGGTTGGACAGATACGCAGTATTTT